This T cell receptor beta chain was identified during a study of T cell repertoires in cytomegalovirus infection. TCRdb recomputed calls from the reads with MiXCR, one row per CDR3 protein. The data contain roughly 600,000 distinct CDR3 sequences, around 24% of them singletons. CDR3 length: 15 amino acids. CDR1 and CDR2 (germline): SEHNR, FQNEAQ (reference sequence). V was clipped by 4 bases and J by 2 bases; unmatched bases: 8. This clonotype was observed a handful of times. The chain links TRBV7-9 to TRBJ2-7; TRBD1 aligns across 7 bases. Sequences were obtained from CD8+ T cells from PBMCs. The receptor comes from a human donor in good health (CMV status not recorded). Some clones in this sample may be carry-over from other donors' samples. As DNA, the CDR3 is TGTGCCAGCAGCTCCAACCGGGACAGAGCCTACGAGCAGTACTTC. Translation gives CASSSNRDRAYEQYF.